These T cell receptor beta chains were read from a single sample in a study of PD-1 blockade in classical Hodgkin lymphoma. Here immunoSEQ multiplex PCR was the method, and the copy in TCRdb shows in-frame clones only, minus some. This sample yields roughly 100,000 clones, of which roughly 89% are seen a single time; 6.6% belongs to the top ten. The material sequenced was peripheral blood mononuclear cells (PBMCs), taken before the second cycle of nivolumab. These receptor sequences come from a human donor with classical Hodgkin lymphoma. Both conserved end residues are part of each CDR3. D genes are given only for firm matches. Clone size, where shown, is once, few, many, or a class for clones that have expanded.

TGTGCCAGCAGCTTTGGCCAAGGGGTGGGCCACGAGCAGTACTTC | CASSFGQGVGHEQYF | TRBJ2-7 | once | TRBV5-5 | NA
TGCAGTGCTAGGGACAGTGAAGCTTTCTTT | CSARDSEAFF | TRBJ1-1 | NA | TRBV20-1 | NA
TGCGCCAGCAGCCAAGTTTACAATGAGCAGTTCTTC | CASSQVYNEQFF | TRBJ2-1 | NA | TRBV4-1 | NA
TGTGCCAGCAGTTGGACAGGGGATAGAGAGACCCAGTACTTC | CASSWTGDRETQYF | TRBJ2-5 | NA | TRBV6-5 | TRBD1
TGTGCCAGTAGTATACTTCCGGGACAGAGATACAATGAGCAGTTCTTC | CASSILPGQRYNEQFF | TRBJ2-1 | NA | TRBV19 | TRBD1
TGTGCCAGCAGAGGGACAGGGGATGAAGCTTTCTTT | CASRGTGDEAFF | TRBJ1-1 | NA | TRBV6-5 | TRBD1
TGTGCCAGCAGCCAAGAGTGGGGCTACGAGCAGTACTTC | CASSQEWGYEQYF | TRBJ2-7 | NA | TRBV4-2 | NA
TGTGCCAGCAGTTTAGGGGCGGGGGGGCGAGAGACCCAGTACTTC | CASSLGAGGRETQYF | TRBJ2-5 | NA | TRBV27 | TRBD2
TGTGCCAGCAGCGTCGGGGGATCGGGCAATCAGCCCCAGCATTTT | CASSVGGSGNQPQHF | TRBJ1-5 | once | TRBV9 | NA
TGTGCCAGCAGCTTAAGGCGGCTAGCGGGGGGGAACACCGGGGAGCTGTTTTTT | CASSLRRLAGGNTGELFF | TRBJ2-2 | NA | TRBV11-3 | TRBD2
TGTGCCAGCAGTTACTCCGGGACCCAGTACTTC | CASSYSGTQYF | TRBJ2-5 | NA | TRBV2 | NA
TGTGCCAGCAGCTTAGCCAGGCGGTCCCACACTGAAGCTTTCTTT | CASSLARRSHTEAFF | TRBJ1-1 | NA | TRBV11-2 | NA
TGTGCCAGCAGTTTGAGAGGGGGCAGAGGGAATGAAAAACTGTTTTTT | CASSLRGGRGNEKLFF | TRBJ1-4 | NA | TRBV6-5 | TRBD1
TGTGCCTGGCTTCAGGACCTCTCTGGAAACACCATATATTTT | CAWLQDLSGNTIYF | TRBJ1-3 | NA | TRBV30 | NA
TGTGCCAGTTCCTGGGGGCTCCAAGAGACCCAGTACTTC | CASSWGLQETQYF | TRBJ2-5 | NA | TRBV19 | NA
TGTGCCAGCAGCCAAGGACAGGGTAATGAAAAACTGTTTTTT | CASSQGQGNEKLFF | TRBJ1-4 | NA | TRBV6-5 | TRBD1
TGTGCCAGCAGTTCGGGCTCGGGATTGGCCTACGAGCAGTACTTC | CASSSGSGLAYEQYF | TRBJ2-7 | NA | TRBV6-6 | NA
TGTGCCAGCAGGGCAACAGGGGGCTTCGAAAAACTGTTTTTT | CASRATGGFEKLFF | TRBJ1-4 | NA | TRBV5-8 | TRBD1
TGTGCCAGCAGGGCTTCCGGGCAGGAAAAACTGTTTTTT | CASRASGQEKLFF | TRBJ1-4 | NA | TRBV28 | NA
TGTGCCAGTAGGACCCGAGGGGCCCCCTACGAGCAGTACTTC | CASRTRGAPYEQYF | TRBJ2-7 | NA | TRBV19 | NA
TGCAGCGTTGAAGGCTATTATGGGACAGGGGACTACGAGCAGTACTTC | CSVEGYYGTGDYEQYF | TRBJ2-7 | NA | TRBV29-1 | TRBD1
TGTGCCAGCAGTTACCTCTCGCAGGTAGGCGGCGAGCAGTACTTC | CASSYLSQVGGEQYF | TRBJ2-7 | NA | TRBV6-5 | NA
TGTGCCAGCAAAAGGGGACAGGCGAGCTATGGCTACACCTTC | CASKRGQASYGYTF | TRBJ1-2 | once | TRBV6-1 | TRBD1
TGTGCCTGCCTCGCCGGGGGATCAACAGATACGCAGTATTTT | CACLAGGSTDTQYF | TRBJ2-3 | NA | TRBV30 | NA
TGCGCCAGCAGTTACCAGGGGGGCGACTATTTTGAAAAACTGTTTTTT | CASSYQGGDYFEKLFF | TRBJ1-4 | NA | TRBV5-1 | TRBD1
TGTGCCAGCAGCTTGGCCAGACCTAATGAAAAACTGTTTTTT | CASSLARPNEKLFF | TRBJ1-4 | NA | TRBV5-8 | NA
TGTGCCAGCAGTTCCGGGACCTGGGGTTCAAATACGCAGTATTTT | CASSSGTWGSNTQYF | TRBJ2-3 | once | TRBV27 | NA
TGTGCCGGGGGGGGGAATCAGCCCCAGCATTTT | CAGGGNQPQHF | TRBJ1-5 | NA | TRBV30 | NA
TGTGCCAGCAGCATGACTAGCAGCTCCTACGAGCAGTACTTC | CASSMTSSSYEQYF | TRBJ2-7 | NA | TRBV5-5 | TRBD2
TGTGCCACCAGCAGAGATGGGGACTACAATGAGCAGTTCTTC | CATSRDGDYNEQFF | TRBJ2-1 | NA | TRBV15 | NA
TGTGCCAGCAGTTACCGCGGGACAGCAAACACTGAAGCTTTCTTT | CASSYRGTANTEAFF | TRBJ1-1 | few | TRBV6-5 | TRBD1
TGTGCCAGCAGTTTTTCAGGGTTGGATTACGAGCAGTACTTC | CASSFSGLDYEQYF | TRBJ2-7 | once | TRBV28 | NA
TGTGCCAGCAGTGAGCACGGGACAGGGTCCGAGACCCAGTACTTC | CASSEHGTGSETQYF | TRBJ2-5 | NA | TRBV25-1 | TRBD1
TGTGCCAGCAGTGAAGAAGGCAGGTTGTACAATGAGCAGTTCTTC | CASSEEGRLYNEQFF | TRBJ2-1 | NA | TRBV6-1 | NA
TGTGCCAGCAGCTTCGCCCCAGGGCGATCTAATGGAAACACCATATATTTT | CASSFAPGRSNGNTIYF | TRBJ1-3 | NA | TRBV7-9 | NA
TGTGCCAGCAGCTTCTCCGGGACAGTGTTGCTTTTT | CASSFSGTVLLF | TRBJ1-4 | few | TRBV13 | TRBD1
TGTGCCAGCACACCGGGACAGGGGAACTACGAGCAGTACTTC | CASTPGQGNYEQYF | TRBJ2-7 | once | TRBV6-5 | TRBD1
TGTGCCATCAGTGACCACGACCGGGAAGCTAACTATGGCTACACCTTC | CAISDHDREANYGYTF | TRBJ1-2 | NA | TRBV10-3 | NA
TGTGCCGCGGTAGGGGGGGCCGCCTACGAGCAGTACTTC | CAAVGGAAYEQYF | TRBJ2-7 | NA | TRBV10-3 | NA
TGTGCCTGGGAGCGGTCCGAAAAACTGTTTTTT | CAWERSEKLFF | TRBJ1-4 | NA | TRBV30 | NA
TGTGCCAGCAGCGCCCCGGGAGGGAGCACTGAAGCTTTCTTT | CASSAPGGSTEAFF | TRBJ1-1 | NA | TRBV9 | NA
TGTGCCAGCAGCTGGAGCGGGGGGGCGAACACCGGGGAGCTGTTTTTT | CASSWSGGANTGELFF | TRBJ2-2 | NA | TRBV7-9 | TRBD2
TGCGCCAGCAGTGATAGCACTAGCGGGGGCAACGAGCAGTACTTC | CASSDSTSGGNEQYF | TRBJ2-7 | NA | TRBV10-1 | TRBD2
TGCGCCAGCAGCTTGGAAGCGGGGGTATACAATGAGCAGTTCTTC | CASSLEAGVYNEQFF | TRBJ2-1 | NA | TRBV5-1 | TRBD2
TGTGCCAGCAGCTTAGCGGTGGACCTGCGGGCAACTAATGAAAAACTGTTTTTT | CASSLAVDLRATNEKLFF | TRBJ1-4 | NA | TRBV7-8 | NA
TGTGCCAGCATAGCGACTAGCGGGGCTCGAGATACGCAGTATTTT | CASIATSGARDTQYF | TRBJ2-3 | NA | TRBV6-1 | TRBD2
TGTGCCAGCAGCCTGGGACCCTCGGAGCACGAGCAGTACTTC | CASSLGPSEHEQYF | TRBJ2-7 | once | TRBV4-2 | NA
TGTGCCAGCAGCAAATCAGGGGGGCACGAGCAGTACTTC | CASSKSGGHEQYF | TRBJ2-7 | NA | TRBV11-3 | NA
TGCGCCAGCAGCTTGTCAGGGGTCTCTGAAGCTTTCTTT | CASSLSGVSEAFF | TRBJ1-1 | NA | TRBV5-1 | NA
TGTGCCAGCAGGAAACAGGGGGACTATGGCTACACCTTC | CASRKQGDYGYTF | TRBJ1-2 | NA | TRBV5-8 | TRBD1
TGTGCCAGCTCTCCTCGACTAGCGGTTGACAATGAGCAGTTCTTC | CASSPRLAVDNEQFF | TRBJ2-1 | NA | TRBV18 | TRBD2
TGCGCCAGCAGCGGTCGACAGGGTTGGATCACCGGGGAGCTGTTTTTT | CASSGRQGWITGELFF | TRBJ2-2 | NA | TRBV5-1 | TRBD1
TGTGCCAGCAGTGAAGCGCTGGACAGGGGAAAGGGGACTGAAGCTTTCTTT | CASSEALDRGKGTEAFF | TRBJ1-1 | NA | TRBV6-1 | TRBD1